This T cell receptor beta chain was sequenced during a study of blood T cell repertoires in COVID-19. Overall study: The analysed material was cDNA or gDNA that came from T cells, B-cell-depleted T cells, or PBMCs.

Clones were read by immunoSEQ multiplex PCR, and TCRdb kept only the in-frame ones, dropping some. In the table there are almost 250,000 clones, around 90% of which are singletons. Germline V gene lookup returns CDR1 SNHLY and CDR2 FYNNEI. With V trimmed by 4 bases and J by 4 bases, 2 bases remained unmatched. This CDR3 is built from 13 residues. The participants were between roughly 18 and 89 years old and came from 24 US areas. The clonotype comes from a woman aged 45 to 65 who had recovered from COVID-19. The sequenced sample was PBMCs or T cells enriched from blood (not recorded which). The chain uses TRBV2 and TRBJ1-1; 8 nucleotides match TRBD1. CDR3 nucleotides: TGTGCCAGCAGTGCCGGACAGGGCACTGAAGCTTTCTTT. Its protein is CASSAGQGTEAFF.